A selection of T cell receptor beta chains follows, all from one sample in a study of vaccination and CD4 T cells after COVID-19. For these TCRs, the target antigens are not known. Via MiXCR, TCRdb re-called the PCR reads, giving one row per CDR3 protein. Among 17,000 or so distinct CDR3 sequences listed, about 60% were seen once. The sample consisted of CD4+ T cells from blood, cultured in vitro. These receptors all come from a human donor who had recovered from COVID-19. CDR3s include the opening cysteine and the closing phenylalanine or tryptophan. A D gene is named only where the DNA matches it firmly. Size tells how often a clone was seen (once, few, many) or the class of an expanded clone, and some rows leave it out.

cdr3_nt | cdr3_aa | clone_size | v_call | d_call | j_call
TGTGCCAGCAGTTCACTGGGGACGGGCCAGCCCCAGCATTTT | CASSSLGTGQPQHF | few | TRBV12-3/TRBV12-4 | NA | TRBJ1-5
TGTGCCAGCAGCCTCCGGGACAGGGAATCCGATGGCTACACCTTC | CASSLRDRESDGYTF | few | TRBV7-9 | TRBD1 | TRBJ1-2
TGTGCCAGCAGCTTAGGACTAGCGGGAGGGACCGGGGAGCTGTTTTTT | CASSLGLAGGTGELFF | NA | TRBV9 | TRBD2 | TRBJ2-2
TGCGCCAGCAGCCAAGACCCGACAGGGAACTATGGCTACACCTTC | CASSQDPTGNYGYTF | NA | TRBV4-1 | TRBD1 | TRBJ1-2
TGCGCCAGCAGCTTCGGGACAGCCTACGAGCAGTACTTC | CASSFGTAYEQYF | NA | TRBV5-1 | TRBD1 | TRBJ2-7
TGCAGTGCTAGAAGGGAGGGTAATTCACCCCTCCACTTT | CSARREGNSPLHF | few | TRBV20-1 | NA | TRBJ1-6
TGTGCCAGCAGCCCCCTGTTAGGGGGATTAGCGGATACGCAGTATTTT | CASSPLLGGLADTQYF | few | TRBV11-2 | NA | TRBJ2-3
TGTGCCAGTGACGGGATGAATAGCAATCAGCCCCAGCATTTT | CASDGMNSNQPQHF | few | TRBV6-1 | NA | TRBJ1-5
TGTGCCAGCAGCCCCCACCGGACAGACTATGGCTACACCTTC | CASSPHRTDYGYTF | NA | TRBV6-1 | NA | TRBJ1-2
TGTGCCAGCAGCTTAGGACAGCAAGAGACCCAGTACTTC | CASSLGQQETQYF | few | TRBV11-2 | NA | TRBJ2-5
TGCAGTGCTAGACCCGTCGGCGGGAGGTTGGAAAGCACAGATACGCAGTATTTT | CSARPVGGRLESTDTQYF | few | TRBV20-1 | TRBD2 | TRBJ2-3
TGTGCCAGTAGTATCGGCGGGGGTGGTGAAAAACTGTTTTTT | CASSIGGGGEKLFF | NA | TRBV19 | NA | TRBJ1-4
TGTGCCAGCAGCCCTGGTAGACAAAGATACAATGAGCAGTTCTTC | CASSPGRQRYNEQFF | few | TRBV7-9 | NA | TRBJ2-1
TGTGCCAGTACAACTAGCGGGAGTGTGAACACCGGGGAGCTGTTTTTT | CASTTSGSVNTGELFF | NA | TRBV19 | TRBD2 | TRBJ2-2
TGTGCCAGCACCGGACTAGCGGGGAACAATGAGCAGTTCTTC | CASTGLAGNNEQFF | NA | TRBV6-2/TRBV6-3 | TRBD2 | TRBJ2-1
TGCAGTGCTAGAGAACTAGCGGGAGGATCCCAAGAGACCCAGTACTTC | CSARELAGGSQETQYF | NA | TRBV20-1 | TRBD2 | TRBJ2-5
TGTGCCAGTAGTTTCAAACCCGGACAGCCCTACACTGAAGCTTTCTTT | CASSFKPGQPYTEAFF | NA | TRBV19 | NA | TRBJ1-1
TGCGCCAGCGCCGGACTAGCGGGCCCAGGGGAGCAGTACTTC | CASAGLAGPGEQYF | NA | TRBV10-1 | TRBD2 | TRBJ2-7
TGCGCCAGCAGTCAGGGGAATCAGCCCCAGCATTTT | CASSQGNQPQHF | few | TRBV23-1 | NA | TRBJ1-5
TGTGCCAGCAGCTCCGTAACCAATCAGCCCCAGCATTTT | CASSSVTNQPQHF | few | TRBV7-2 | NA | TRBJ1-5
TGTGCCTGGAGCGCTTCCCGGGGGTGGGGGGAGACCCAGTACTTC | CAWSASRGWGETQYF | NA | TRBV30 | NA | TRBJ2-5
TGTGCCAGCAGTTTATCCGGCTGGGGCACAGATACGCAGTATTTT | CASSLSGWGTDTQYF | few | TRBV27 | NA | TRBJ2-3
TGTGCCAGCAGCTCCCAAAGGGGCCAGATGAACACTGAAGCTTTCTTT | CASSSQRGQMNTEAFF | large | TRBV12-3/TRBV12-4 | NA | TRBJ1-1
TGTGCCAGCAGTTTACGGGGTCCCGGGGAGCTGTTTTTT | CASSLRGPGELFF | NA | TRBV28 | NA | TRBJ2-2
TGTGCCAGCAGTTTTAACAGGGGACATGGCTACACCTTC | CASSFNRGHGYTF | few | TRBV27 | TRBD1 | TRBJ1-2
TGCAGTGCTAGTGGGGACGGCTCCTACGAGCAGTACTTC | CSASGDGSYEQYF | NA | TRBV20-1 | NA | TRBJ2-7
TGTGCCAGCAGGGGGACCCCTACCTACAATGAGCAGTTCTTC | CASRGTPTYNEQFF | NA | TRBV6-1 | NA | TRBJ2-1
TGTGCCAGCAGCTTATGGGGGGCGCCGGGAAACACCATATATTTT | CASSLWGAPGNTIYF | NA | TRBV7-2 | NA | TRBJ1-3
TGCAGTGCTAGAGATCCAAGGACTCGCTACAATGAGCAGTTCTTC | CSARDPRTRYNEQFF | NA | TRBV20-1 | NA | TRBJ2-1
TGTGCCCCCCTTAGTTCTAGCACAGATACGCAGTATTTT | CAPLSSSTDTQYF | NA | TRBV15 | NA | TRBJ2-3
TGCGCCAGCAGCTTGGTAGGATTCTCAAACACTGAAGCTTTCTTT | CASSLVGFSNTEAFF | NA | TRBV5-1 | NA | TRBJ1-1
TGTGCCACCAGCAGAGATCTGAGGGGGTGGTTTGCAGATACGCAGTATTTT | CATSRDLRGWFADTQYF | few | TRBV15 | NA | TRBJ2-3
TGCGCCAGCAGCTCGGACCCGCTCGGAGATACGCAGTATTTT | CASSSDPLGDTQYF | NA | TRBV5-1 | NA | TRBJ2-3
TGTGCCAGCAAGAGCCCGACAGGGTTGTCTGATCAGCCCCAGCATTTT | CASKSPTGLSDQPQHF | NA | TRBV27 | TRBD1 | TRBJ1-5
TGTGCCAGCAGTTTATCAGAGCACTATGGCTACACCTTC | CASSLSEHYGYTF | NA | TRBV28 | NA | TRBJ1-2
TGTGCCAGCAGCCCTCGATTCAGCTACAGGGGCGACGGGGAGCTGTTTTTT | CASSPRFSYRGDGELFF | NA | TRBV7-9 | TRBD1 | TRBJ2-2
TGTGCCATCAGTGAGGGACTAGCGAGAGAGCAGTACTTC | CAISEGLAREQYF | NA | TRBV10-3 | TRBD2 | TRBJ2-7
TGCAGTGCTACAAGGGGGAACAGCCAGGCGGGGACCCAGTACTTC | CSATRGNSQAGTQYF | few | TRBV20-1 | NA | TRBJ2-5
TGTGCCAGCAGTTTAGGGGCTAGCTATGGCTACACCTTC | CASSLGASYGYTF | NA | TRBV27 | NA | TRBJ1-2
TGTGCCAGCAGTTTGTACACCGATAATCAGCCCCAGCATTTT | CASSLYTDNQPQHF | NA | TRBV28 | NA | TRBJ1-5
TGCAGCGTTGTTCCAGGGCCTGGAAACACCATATATTTT | CSVVPGPGNTIYF | NA | TRBV29-1 | NA | TRBJ1-3
TGCGCCAGCAGTGAGTCGGGAGGGCCGGAGACCCAGTACTTC | CASSESGGPETQYF | NA | TRBV10-1 | TRBD2 | TRBJ2-5
TGTGCCAGCAGCGTAACAGGGGCGCCTGGGGGCTACACCTTC | CASSVTGAPGGYTF | NA | TRBV9 | TRBD1 | TRBJ1-2
TGTGCCAGCAGACAGGCCACAGATACGCAGTATTTT | CASRQATDTQYF | NA | TRBV11-3 | NA | TRBJ2-3
TGTGCCAGCAGATTAACCGGGACAGGGGTTCCCTATGGCTACACCTTC | CASRLTGTGVPYGYTF | NA | TRBV28 | TRBD1 | TRBJ1-2
TGTGCCAGCAGTGAAGCGCCAGGGGCGGCGGAGACCCAGTACTTC | CASSEAPGAAETQYF | NA | TRBV2 | NA | TRBJ2-5
TGCAGTGCTAGAGATCATTTGCACCCTCGTACGCAGTATTTT | CSARDHLHPRTQYF | NA | TRBV20-1 | NA | TRBJ2-3
TGCGCCAGCACAGACAGTCCAACTAATGAAAAACTGTTTTTT | CASTDSPTNEKLFF | NA | TRBV5-1 | NA | TRBJ1-4
TGTGCCTGGAGTGCTTCCGGGACATTAGGCTACACCTTC | CAWSASGTLGYTF | NA | TRBV30 | NA | TRBJ1-2
TGTGCCAGCAGTTTATCGGGACAGAACTATGGCTACACCTTC | CASSLSGQNYGYTF | few | TRBV27 | TRBD1 | TRBJ1-2
TGTGCCAGCAGCTGGGGGACAGGGGGTAACTATGGCTACACCTTC | CASSWGTGGNYGYTF | NA | TRBV3-1 | TRBD1 | TRBJ1-2
TGTGCCAGCAGCCCGAACACCGGGGAGCTGTTTTTT | CASSPNTGELFF | medium-sized | TRBV6-2/TRBV6-3 | NA | TRBJ2-2
TGTGCCAGTAGTGTTGACGGGGACTATGGCTACACCTTC | CASSVDGDYGYTF | few | TRBV19 | NA | TRBJ1-2
TGTGCCAGCAGTGTGGAGGAATCCGAGTATTTT | CASSVEESEYF | NA | TRBV2 | NA | TRBJ2-3
TGTGCCAGTAGTACGGACATCCTTGGAGGTGAAGCTTTCTTT | CASSTDILGGEAFF | NA | TRBV19 | NA | TRBJ1-1
TGTGCCAGCTCACCACCCACAGGGGCGGGCGCAGAGCAGTACTTC | CASSPPTGAGAEQYF | NA | TRBV18 | TRBD1 | TRBJ2-7